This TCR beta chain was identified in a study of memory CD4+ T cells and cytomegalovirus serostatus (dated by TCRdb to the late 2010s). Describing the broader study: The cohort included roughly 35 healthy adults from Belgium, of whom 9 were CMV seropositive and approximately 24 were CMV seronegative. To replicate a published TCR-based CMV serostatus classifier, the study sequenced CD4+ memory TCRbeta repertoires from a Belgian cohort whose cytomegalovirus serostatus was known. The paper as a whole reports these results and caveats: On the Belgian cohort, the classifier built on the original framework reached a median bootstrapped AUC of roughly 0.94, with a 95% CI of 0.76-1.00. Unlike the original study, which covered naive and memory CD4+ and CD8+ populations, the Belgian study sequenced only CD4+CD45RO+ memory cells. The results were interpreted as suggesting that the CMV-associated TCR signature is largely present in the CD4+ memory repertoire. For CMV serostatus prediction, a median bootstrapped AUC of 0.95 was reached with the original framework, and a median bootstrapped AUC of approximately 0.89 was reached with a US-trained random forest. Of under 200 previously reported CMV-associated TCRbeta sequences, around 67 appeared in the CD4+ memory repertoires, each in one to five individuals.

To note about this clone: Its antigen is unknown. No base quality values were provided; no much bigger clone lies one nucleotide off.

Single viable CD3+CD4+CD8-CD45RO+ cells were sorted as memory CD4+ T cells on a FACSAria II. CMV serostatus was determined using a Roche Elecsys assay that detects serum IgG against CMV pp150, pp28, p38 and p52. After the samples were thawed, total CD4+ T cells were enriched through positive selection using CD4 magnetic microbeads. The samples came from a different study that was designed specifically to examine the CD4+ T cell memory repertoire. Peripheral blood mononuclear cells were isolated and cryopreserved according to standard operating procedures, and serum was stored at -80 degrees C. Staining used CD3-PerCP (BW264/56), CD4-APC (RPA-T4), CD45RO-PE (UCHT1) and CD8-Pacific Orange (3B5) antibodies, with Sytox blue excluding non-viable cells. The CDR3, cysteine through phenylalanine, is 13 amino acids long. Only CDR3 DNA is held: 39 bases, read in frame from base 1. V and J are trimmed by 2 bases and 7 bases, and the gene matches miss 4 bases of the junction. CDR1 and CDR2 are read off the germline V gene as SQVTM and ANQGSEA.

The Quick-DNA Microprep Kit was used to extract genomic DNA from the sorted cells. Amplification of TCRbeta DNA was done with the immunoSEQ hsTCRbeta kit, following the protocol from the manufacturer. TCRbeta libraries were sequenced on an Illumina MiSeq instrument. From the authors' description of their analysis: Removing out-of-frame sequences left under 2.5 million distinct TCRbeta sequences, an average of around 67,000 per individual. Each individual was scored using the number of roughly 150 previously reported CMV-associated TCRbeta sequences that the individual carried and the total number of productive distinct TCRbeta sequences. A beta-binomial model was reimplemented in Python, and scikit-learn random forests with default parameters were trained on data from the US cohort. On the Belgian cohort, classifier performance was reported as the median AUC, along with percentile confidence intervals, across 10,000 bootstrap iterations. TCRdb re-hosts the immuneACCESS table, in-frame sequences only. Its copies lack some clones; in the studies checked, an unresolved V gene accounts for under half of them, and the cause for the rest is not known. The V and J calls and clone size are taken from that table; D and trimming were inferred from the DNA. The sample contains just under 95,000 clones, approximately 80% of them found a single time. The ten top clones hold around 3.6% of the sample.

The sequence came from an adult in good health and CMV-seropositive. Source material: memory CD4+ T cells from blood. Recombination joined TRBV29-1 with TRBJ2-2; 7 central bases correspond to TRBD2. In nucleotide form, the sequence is TGCAGCGTTGAATTTTGGGAGGGCGGGGAGCTGTTTTTT. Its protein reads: CSVEFWEGGELFF.